Following are 21 T cell receptor beta chains from one sample sequenced in a study of CD8 T cells in Susac syndrome. After extraction with the RNeasy kit, roughly 0.45 to 1 ug of the RNA was reverse transcribed using random hexamers. MiXCR, run by TCRdb on the immunoSEQ multiplex PCR reads, gives a single entry per CDR3 protein. The table records 350,000 to 550,000 distinct CDR3 sequences, approximately 85% of them present only once. Sequencing was carried out using CD8+ T cells from PBMCs. Receptors were obtained from a human donor with multiple sclerosis.

The chain couples TRBV4-2 to TRBJ1-1; 11 nucleotides agree with TRBD1. Germline CDR1 and CDR2: LGHNA and YNFKEQ. Trimming removed 4 bases from V and 4 bases from J; junction bases left unmatched: 8. The length of the CDR3 is 16 residues. The CDR3 loop is CASSPPGQGVFTEAFF. In nucleotides, the CDR3 is TGTGCCAGCAGCCCACCGGGACAGGGGGTTTTCACTGAAGCTTTCTTT.

CDR3 nucleotide sequence: TGTGCCAGCAGTGAAGCAAGTAGGGTCTCACCCCTCCACTTT. It yields the protein CASSEASRVSPLHF. The chain uses TRBV6-1 and TRBJ1-6; D is unclear. Trimming took 0 bases from V and 10 from J, leaving 10 bases between them. The CDR3 runs 14 residues. Germline loops: CDR1 MNHNS, CDR2 SASEGT.

V gene TRBV6-5 combines with J gene TRBJ1-1; tentative D call: TRBD1 (5 bases). The V end was cut by 6 bases, the J end by 3 bases, with 14 bases between. The CDR3 is 14 residues long. From germline, CDR1 is MNHEY and CDR2 SVGAGI. CDR3 coding DNA: TGTGCCAGCAGCCCCGGGACTCTCGACACTGAAGCTTTCTTT. It specifies CASSPGTLDTEAFF.

V gene TRBV5-1 combines with J gene TRBJ2-7, with D possibly matching TRBD2 (6 bases). Germline V gives CDR1 SGHRS, CDR2 YFSETQ. The CDR3 is 11 residues long. The ends were cut back, 5 bases at V and 5 bases at J, with 8 bases in the middle. CDR3 in amino acids: CASRGGDEQYF. The CDR3 bases are TGCGCCAGCAGAGGAGGGGACGAGCAGTACTTC.

The chain has TRBV7-7 and TRBJ2-7; D remains ambiguous. Germline CDR1 SSHAT, CDR2 FNYEAQ (reference sequence). The CDR3 covers 13 residues. V dropped 4 bases and J dropped 2 bases, with 9 bases sitting between them. Here the CDR3 reads CASSYGLAYEQYF. The CDR3 bases are TGTGCCAGCAGCTACGGATTGGCCTACGAGCAGTACTTC.

This clonotype has just one count. V usage is TRBV6-5 and J usage is TRBJ2-1; 9 bases align to TRBD2. This CDR3 has 17 residues. The germline CDR1 and CDR2 sequences are MNHEY and SVGAGI. Losses at the gene ends were 4 bases for V and 8 bases for J; bases not matched to a gene: 15. The CDR3 is CASSLLAGLASFDEQFF. The CDR3, as DNA: TGTGCCAGCAGTTTACTCGCGGGACTAGCAAGTTTCGATGAGCAGTTCTTC.

To note about this clonotype: The germline gene is not matched at one end of the junction; a read error may be the cause. The V and J genes are TRBV27 and TRBJ1-1; D is possibly TRBD1 (6 bases). Germline assignment: CDR1 MNHEY and CDR2 SMNVEV (reference sequence). The CDR3 has 13 amino acids. This CDR3 is CASGLGAYTEAFF. CDR3 DNA: TGTGCCAGCGGTTTGGGGGCCTACACTGAAGCTTTCTTT.

V gene TRBV27 combines with J gene TRBJ2-7, with D maybe TRBD2 (6 bases). This CDR3 has 16 residues. V lost 4 bases and J lost 4, with 20 bases in between. Germline V CDR1 and CDR2: MNHEY, SMNVEV (reference sequence). CDR3 loop: CASSSSSAPELYEQYF. For the CDR3, the DNA is TGTGCCAGCAGTTCATCTAGCGCCCCGGAGCTGTACGAGCAGTACTTC.

CDR3 bases: TGTGCCAGCAGTCCCCGACAGGGGGCGGGGAACGAGCAGTACTTC. It codes for CASSPRQGAGNEQYF. V is TRBV27 and J is TRBJ2-7, with 10 bases matching TRBD1. This CDR3 is built from 15 residues. V trimming: 5 bases; J trimming: 5 bases; junction bases outside the gene matches: 9. The V gene's germline CDR1 is MNHEY and CDR2 SMNVEV (reference sequence).

This chain joins TRBV7-9 and TRBJ2-1; D call uncertain. Trimming left V 5 bases short and J 0 bases short, with 14 bases between. The CDR3 is made up of 16 amino acids. The germline CDR1 and CDR2 sequences are SEHNR and FQNEAQ (reference sequence). The CDR3 DNA reads TGTGCCAGCAGCCCTGGAGAAGGGCGCTCCTACAATGAGCAGTTCTTC. It codes for CASSPGEGRSYNEQFF.

This clonotype was seen just once. The CDR3 loop is CASSGRGSPLHF. CDR3 nucleotides: TGTGCCAGCAGTGGCAGGGGGTCACCCCTCCACTTT. The chain recombines TRBV2 with TRBJ1-6; TRBD1 aligns across 7 bases. V lost 4 bases to trimming and J lost 10 bases; unmatched junction nucleotides: 1. This CDR3 has 12 amino acids. Germline V gene data show CDR1 as SNHLY and CDR2 as FYNNEI.

The chain employs TRBV12-3 or TRBV12-4 and TRBJ1-6; D perhaps matches TRBD1 (6 bases). The CDR3 totals 15 residues. V was cut by 3 bases and J by 10 bases, with 16 bases left in between. DNA for the CDR3: TGTGCCAGCAGTTTCCACAGGGAAGGAGGCTCACCCCTCCACTTT. Protein product: CASSFHREGGSPLHF.

V is TRBV7-8 and J is TRBJ2-3, with 8 nucleotides matching TRBD2. V was pared by 4 bases and J by 0 bases, with 12 bases of the junction left unmatched. The CDR3 spans 18 residues. CDR1 and CDR2 from the germline V gene are SGHVS and FQNEAQ. In nucleotides, the CDR3 is TGTGCCAGCAGCTCTCCTCGCGGGGGGACACTTAGCACAGATACGCAGTATTTT. It translates to CASSSPRGGTLSTDTQYF. Variable domain in full (rest from reference TRBV7-8 and TRBJ2-3): GAGVSQSPRYKVAKRGQDVALRCDPISGHVSLFWYQQALGQGPEFLTYFQNEAQLDKSGLPSDRFFAERPEGSVSTLKIQRTQQEDSAVYLCASSSPRGGTLSTDTQYFGPGTRLTVL.

This sequence joins TRBV7-6 and TRBJ1-2; possible D gene TRBD1, 5 bases. Trimming shortened V by 3 bases and J by 4 bases, and 15 bases separated the two germline ends. Germline assignment: CDR1 SGHVS and CDR2 FNYEAQ. This CDR3 spans 15 amino acids. The DNA for the CDR3 is TGTGCCAGCAGCTTGGGACCGGACGCTGGCTATGGCTACACCTTC. Translation: CASSLGPDAGYGYTF.

V usage is TRBV4-1 and J usage is TRBJ2-7, with 8 bases aligning to TRBD1. The V segment lost 4 bases and the J segment 5 bases; nucleotides outside the gene matches: 10. The CDR3 totals 15 residues. CDR1 MGHRA and CDR2 YSYEKL come from the germline V gene. Here the CDR3 reads CASSLIRTGNHEQYF. CDR3 bases: TGCGCCAGCAGCCTCATCCGGACAGGGAACCACGAGCAGTACTTC.

This sequence joins TRBV29-1 and TRBJ2-5; perhaps TRBD1 as D (5 bases). From germline, CDR1 is SQVTM and CDR2 ANQGSEA. CDR3 length equals 13 residues. Trimming shortened V by 4 bases and J by 2 bases, and 11 bases separated the two germline ends. CDR3 sequence reads: CSVGWGSQETQYF. The CDR3 DNA follows: TGCAGCGTTGGTTGGGGCAGTCAAGAGACCCAGTACTTC.

This rearrangement joins TRBV4-1 to TRBJ1-1; a possible D gene is TRBD1 (5 bases). The V end was cut by 0 bases, the J end by 4 bases, with 9 bases between. Germline-derived CDR1 and CDR2 are MGHRA and YSYEKL. The CDR3 sequence is 14 residues long. CDR3 region: CASSQERGGTEAFF. The CDR3 region has the DNA TGCGCCAGCAGCCAAGAAAGGGGTGGCACTGAAGCTTTCTTT.

This clonotype was seen a few times. The V and J genes are TRBV29-1 and TRBJ2-7; TRBD2 agrees at 11 bases. Germline CDR1 SQVTM, CDR2 ANQGSEA. The CDR3 extends over 15 amino acids. V trimming: 7 bases; J trimming: 2 bases; junction bases outside the gene matches: 10. The CDR3 is CSAVGLAGGTYEQYF. The CDR3 DNA is TGCAGCGCCGTCGGCCTAGCGGGGGGTACCTACGAGCAGTACTTC.

This chain uses TRBV7-8 with TRBJ1-5, with a possible D match to TRBD1 (5 bases). The CDR3 contains 16 residues. Trimming shortened V by 5 bases and J by 5 bases, and 19 bases separated the two germline ends. Germline CDR1 SGHVS, CDR2 FQNEAQ. The chain's CDR3 is CASSKTPQGSYQPQHF. CDR3 DNA sequence: TGTGCCAGCAGCAAGACTCCGCAGGGTTCGTATCAGCCCCAGCATTTT.

The chain links TRBV9 to TRBJ2-7; possibly TRBD2 for D (6 bases). The CDR3 has 13 amino acids. Germline loops: CDR1 SGDLS, CDR2 YYNGEE. V was shortened by 0 bases and J by 6 bases, with 10 bases between the two germline ends. CDR3 loop: CASSVGAGSEQYF. CDR3 DNA: TGTGCCAGCAGCGTAGGTGCGGGGAGCGAGCAGTACTTC.

The CDR3 reads CASRVRENTEAFF. DNA of the CDR3: TGTGCCAGCAGAGTCAGGGAGAACACTGAAGCTTTCTTT. This chain joins TRBV6-2 or TRBV6-3 and TRBJ1-1, with D possibly matching TRBD1 (5 bases). CDR1 and CDR2 from the germline V gene are MNHEY and SVGEGT. This CDR3 contains 13 residues. Trimming removed 6 bases from V and 1 base from J, with 9 bases in between.